These 21 T cell receptor beta chains were sequenced from one sample in a study of neoadjuvant nivolumab and ipilimumab in lung cancer. Only in-frame clones appear in the TCRdb table, and some are missing; sequencing was by immunoSEQ multiplex PCR. Of 30,000 or so clones listed, roughly 90% are singletons. The source was peripheral blood, collected after neoadjuvant nivolumab, alone or with ipilimumab, at or shortly before surgery. The receptors derive from an adult with non-small cell lung cancer.

The chain carries TRBV11-2 and TRBJ2-5; D might be TRBD1 (5 bases). V lost 5 bases to trimming and J lost 2 bases, with 12 bases between them. This CDR3 has 14 residues. Germline CDR1 is SGHAT and CDR2 is FQNNGV. In DNA form, the CDR3 reads TGTGCCAGCAGCCTCGCTGGGGCTCAAGAGACCCAGTACTTC. It codes for CASSLAGAQETQYF.

The rearrangement joins TRBV11-2 to TRBJ2-7, with 8 positions matching TRBD1. CDR3 length equals 15 residues. Trimming took 1 base from V and 5 from J; bases not matched to a gene: 7. Germline assignment: CDR1 SGHAT and CDR2 FQNNGV. CDR3 loop: CASSLVYRGIHEQYF. Written as DNA, the CDR3 is TGTGCCAGCAGCTTAGTCTACAGGGGGATCCACGAGCAGTACTTC.

The gene calls are TRBV27 and TRBJ2-5, with D possibly called TRBD1 or TRBD2 (5 bases each). Germline V gene data show CDR1 as MNHEY and CDR2 as SMNVEV (reference sequence). The CDR3 consists of 14 residues. V was trimmed by 6 bases and J by 2 bases, leaving 13 bases between them. The CDR3 is CASSRRGEQETQYF. CDR3 DNA: TGTGCCAGCAGCCGAAGAGGGGAACAAGAGACCCAGTACTTC.

CDR3 nucleotides: TGTGCCAGCAGCTTGTCAGGGAATAGCAATCAGCCCCAGCATTTT. It is translated as CASSLSGNSNQPQHF. The chain recombines TRBV13 with TRBJ1-5, with D tentatively TRBD1 (5 bases). Trimming left V 3 bases short and J 0 bases short, with 9 bases between. Germline CDR1 PRHDT, CDR2 FYEKMQ (reference sequence). The CDR3 is made up of 15 amino acids.

This chain joins TRBV9 and TRBJ1-1, with D perhaps matching TRBD1 (6 bases). This CDR3 has 16 amino acids. The ends were cut back, 0 bases at V and 1 base at J, with 13 bases in the middle. Germline V lookup: CDR1 SGDLS, CDR2 YYNGEE. The CDR3 region is CASSVEGEGRNTEAFF. In DNA, the CDR3 is TGTGCCAGCAGCGTAGAGGGGGAGGGTAGGAACACTGAAGCTTTCTTT.

This chain joins TRBV20-1 and TRBJ2-2; D is uncertain. The CDR3 extends over 11 amino acids. V lost 6 bases to trimming and J lost 6 bases, with 8 bases between them. From germline, CDR1 is DFQATT and CDR2 SNEGSKA (reference sequence). The CDR3 DNA reads as TGCAGTGCCGTTGTTCCCGGGGAGCTGTTTTTT. Protein product: CSAVVPGELFF.

This clone was counted once. This chain links TRBV5-1 with TRBJ2-7; possible D gene TRBD2, 6 bases. Germline CDR1 and CDR2: SGHRS and YFSETQ. V lost 5 bases and J lost 5, with 17 bases in between. This CDR3 comprises 14 residues. The CDR3, as DNA: TGCGCCAGCAGGGAGGGGTCGAGGGGCGACGAGCAGTACTTC. Translating gives CASREGSRGDEQYF.

The gene calls are TRBV5-1 and TRBJ2-1, with D uncertain. The germline gives CDR1 SGHRS, CDR2 YFSETQ. The CDR3 has 14 residues. The V end was cut by 0 bases, the J end by 1 base, with 5 bases between. CDR3 sequence: CASSLDVSYNEQFF. CDR3 in DNA: TGCGCCAGCAGCTTGGATGTGTCCTACAATGAGCAGTTCTTC.

The rearrangement links TRBV5-6 to TRBJ1-2; the D is unclear. Germline V gives CDR1 SGHDT, CDR2 YYEEEE. V dropped 0 bases and J dropped 5 bases, with 11 bases sitting between them. This CDR3 contains 14 residues. The CDR3 DNA is TGTGCCAGCAGCTTGGAAAGGATCCCATATGGCTACACCTTC. It is translated as CASSLERIPYGYTF.

The gene calls are TRBV5-1 and TRBJ2-2; D is ambiguous. The germline gives CDR1 SGHRS, CDR2 YFSETQ. Deletions cut 1 base from V and 4 bases from J, with 8 bases between. The CDR3 is 14 residues long. CDR3 bases: TGCGCCAGCAGCTTGAGCCAGCCCACCGGGGAGCTGTTTTTT. Protein: CASSLSQPTGELFF.

The rearrangement uses TRBV7-8 and TRBJ2-2; D is uncertain. CDR3 length equals 12 residues. Germline V lookup: CDR1 SGHVS, CDR2 FQNEAQ. V was clipped by 5 bases and J by 9 bases, with 10 bases between them. The DNA for the CDR3 is TGTGCCAGCAGCCCCCGCAGCTGGGAGCTGTTTTTT. It specifies CASSPRSWELFF.

The V gene is TRBV18, the J gene TRBJ1-1; 7 positions agree with TRBD1. V lost 3 bases to trimming and J lost 0 bases; unmatched junction nucleotides: 4. From germline, CDR1 is KGHSH and CDR2 LQKENI. The CDR3 length is 15 residues. The CDR3 protein is CASSPNTGVNTEAFF. The CDR3 coding sequence is TGTGCCAGCTCACCGAATACAGGGGTGAACACTGAAGCTTTCTTT.

The rearrangement links TRBV6-1 to TRBJ1-1, with D uncertain. The V and J ends lost 5 bases and 1 base respectively, with 11 bases between them. From germline, CDR1 is MNHNS and CDR2 SASEGT. This CDR3 is 14 amino acids long. CDR3 sequence reads: CASSLGRSNTEAFF. CDR3 coding DNA: TGTGCCAGCAGTTTGGGGAGGTCGAACACTGAAGCTTTCTTT.

The V gene is TRBV10-3, the J gene TRBJ1-5, with D unresolved. The CDR3 has 13 amino acids. V dropped 10 bases and J dropped 4 bases, with 14 bases sitting between them. Germline CDR1 reads ENHRY; CDR2 reads SYGVKD. This chain's CDR3 is CATRGRDNQPQHF. The DNA of the CDR3 is TGTGCCACTCGTGGACGGGATAATCAGCCCCAGCATTTT.

This chain links TRBV27 with TRBJ1-2; TRBD1 matches at 7 bases. This CDR3 comprises 13 residues. From germline, CDR1 is MNHEY and CDR2 SMNVEV (reference sequence). V lost 5 bases to trimming and J lost 11 bases; unmatched junction nucleotides: 11. The DNA of the CDR3 is TGTGCCAGCAGTACTCTAGGACAGGATGAGTACACCTTC. Protein sequence: CASSTLGQDEYTF.

V is TRBV7-9 and J is TRBJ2-1, with 10 positions matching TRBD2. Looked up from germline, CDR1 is SEHNR and CDR2 is FQNEAQ (reference sequence). The CDR3 consists of 17 residues. With 2 bases clipped from V and 1 base from J, the junction kept 5 bases outside the gene matches. In DNA form, the CDR3 reads TGTGCCAGCAGCTTATCGCCTAGCGGGAGTTCCTACAATGAGCAGTTCTTC. It codes for CASSLSPSGSSYNEQFF.

The genes are TRBV18 and TRBJ2-3; the D is unclear. Between the trimmed V and J ends, which lost 6 bases and 2 bases, there was a span of 15 bases. This CDR3 is 15 amino acids long. CDR1 and CDR2 (germline): KGHSH, LQKENI. The CDR3 DNA is TGTGCCAGCTCCCCTCTAGGATCGAACACAGATACGCAGTATTTT. This codes for CASSPLGSNTDTQYF.

This clone is a singleton in its sample. The rearrangement uses TRBV11-2 and TRBJ1-1; the D is unclear. This CDR3 is 12 amino acids long. The ends were cut back, 2 bases at V and 11 bases at J, with 12 bases in the middle. The V gene's germline CDR1 is SGHAT and CDR2 FQNNGV. CDR3 amino acids: CASSLTRQSAFF. CDR3 DNA sequence: TGTGCCAGCAGCTTAACCCGACAATCGGCTTTCTTT.

The rearrangement links TRBV5-1 to TRBJ1-1; perhaps TRBD1 as D (5 bases). Germline CDR1 is SGHRS and CDR2 is YFSETQ. Between the trimmed V and J ends, which lost 4 bases and 3 bases, there was a span of 10 bases. The CDR3 has 13 amino acids. For the CDR3, the DNA is TGCGCCAGCAGCCTAGGGACGGACACTGAAGCTTTCTTT. It codes for CASSLGTDTEAFF.

This chain joins TRBV5-1 and TRBJ1-1, with 8 bases identical to TRBD1. Germline CDR1 is SGHRS and CDR2 is YFSETQ. Trimming at V came to 2 bases and at J to 3 bases, leaving 6 bases not matched to a gene. The length of the CDR3 is 15 residues. DNA for the CDR3: TGCGCCAGCAGCTTAAGGACAGGGCGCGACACTGAAGCTTTCTTT. Translated, it gives CASSLRTGRDTEAFF.

The chain carries TRBV14 and TRBJ2-1, with 9 bases aligning to TRBD2. CDR1 SGHDN and CDR2 FVKESK come from the germline V gene. V was clipped by 1 base and J by 8 bases; unmatched bases: 9. This CDR3 is 16 amino acids long. The CDR3 bases are TGTGCCAGCAGCCAAGTGTCTAGCGGGATTTACGATGAGCAGTTCTTC. Encoded protein: CASSQVSSGIYDEQFF. Variable domain in full (rest from reference TRBV14 and TRBJ2-1): EAGVTQFPSHSVIEKGQTVTLRCDPISGHDNLYWYRRVMGKEIKFLLHFVKESKQDESGMPNNRFLAERTGGTYSTLKVQPAELEDSGVYFCASSQVSSGIYDEQFFGPGTRLTVL.